A single sample gave rise to the 2 T cell receptor beta chains below, sequenced in a study of blood T cell repertoires in COVID-19 (dated by TCRdb to the early 2020s). The method was the immunoSEQ multiplex PCR assay. As stored in TCRdb, this immuneACCESS dataset retains in-frame rearrangements with V and J assigned. A fraction of the clones does not appear; measured against another copy, unresolved V genes explain less than half of the discrepancy, and the remainder lacks a known reason. The sample table holds roughly 410,000 clones, of which about 89% were seen once. Roughly 2.1% of the sample belongs to the ten largest clones. Sequencing used peripheral blood. Receptor source: a woman aged 55-69 years with COVID-19, enrolled during active disease.

J is TRBJ1-1 and V is TRBV19; possibly TRBD1 for D (6 bases). The CDR3 contains 16 residues. Trimming took off 3 bases at V and 1 base at J, with 15 bases between the two ends. The germline CDR1 and CDR2 sequences are LNHDA and SQIVND (reference sequence). The CDR3 reads CASSMEGRGKNTEAFF. The CDR3 nucleotides read TGTGCCAGTAGTATGGAAGGAAGGGGGAAGAACACTGAAGCTTTCTTT.

The chain couples TRBV27 to TRBJ1-2, with 9 bases fitting TRBD1. V was clipped by 6 bases and J by 7 bases; unmatched bases: 9. Per the germline V gene, CDR1 is MNHEY and CDR2 is SMNVEV (reference sequence). The CDR3 sequence is 14 residues long. The CDR3 loop is CASRRSGQGVGYTF. DNA of the CDR3: TGTGCCAGCAGACGATCGGGACAGGGTGTTGGCTACACCTTC.